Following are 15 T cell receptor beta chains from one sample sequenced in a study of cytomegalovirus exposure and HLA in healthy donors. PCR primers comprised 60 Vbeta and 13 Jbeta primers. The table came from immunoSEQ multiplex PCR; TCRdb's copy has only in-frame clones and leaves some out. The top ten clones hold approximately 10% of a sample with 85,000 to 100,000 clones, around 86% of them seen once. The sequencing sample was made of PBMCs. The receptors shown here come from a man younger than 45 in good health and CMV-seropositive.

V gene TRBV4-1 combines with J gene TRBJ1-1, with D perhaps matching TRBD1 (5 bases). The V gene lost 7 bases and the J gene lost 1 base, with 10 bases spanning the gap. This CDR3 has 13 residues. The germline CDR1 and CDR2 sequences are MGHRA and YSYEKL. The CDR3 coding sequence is TGCGCCAGCACGCTAACAGGGAACACTGAAGCTTTCTTT. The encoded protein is CASTLTGNTEAFF.

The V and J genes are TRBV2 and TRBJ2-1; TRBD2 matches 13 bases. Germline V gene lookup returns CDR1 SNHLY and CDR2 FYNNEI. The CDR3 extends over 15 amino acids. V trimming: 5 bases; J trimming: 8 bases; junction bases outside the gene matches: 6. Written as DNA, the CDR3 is TGTGCCAGCAGTTCCGGGACTAGCGGGATCTATGAGCAGTTCTTC. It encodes CASSSGTSGIYEQFF.

CDR3 sequence: CASSPGQSSTDTQYF. The DNA for the CDR3 is TGTGCCAGCAGTCCGGGACAATCAAGCACAGATACGCAGTATTTT. The V gene is TRBV28, the J gene TRBJ2-3; D perhaps matches TRBD1 (6 bases). The CDR3 length is 15 residues. V was shortened by 5 bases and J by 0 bases, with 12 bases between the two germline ends. CDR1 is MDHEN, CDR2 SYDVKM, per germline.

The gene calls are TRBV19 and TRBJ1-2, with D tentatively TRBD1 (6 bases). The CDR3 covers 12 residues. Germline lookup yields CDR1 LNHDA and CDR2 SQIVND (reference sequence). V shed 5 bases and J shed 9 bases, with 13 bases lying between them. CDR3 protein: CASSFTGKSYTF. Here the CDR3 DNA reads TGTGCCAGTAGTTTCACAGGGAAGAGCTACACCTTC.

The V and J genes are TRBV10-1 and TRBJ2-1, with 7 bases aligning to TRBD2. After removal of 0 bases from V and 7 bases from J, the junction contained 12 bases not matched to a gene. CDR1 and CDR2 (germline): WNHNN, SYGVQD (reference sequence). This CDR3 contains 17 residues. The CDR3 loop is CASSESNLAELWNEQFF. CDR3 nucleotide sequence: TGCGCCAGCAGTGAGTCGAACCTAGCGGAGCTTTGGAATGAGCAGTTCTTC.

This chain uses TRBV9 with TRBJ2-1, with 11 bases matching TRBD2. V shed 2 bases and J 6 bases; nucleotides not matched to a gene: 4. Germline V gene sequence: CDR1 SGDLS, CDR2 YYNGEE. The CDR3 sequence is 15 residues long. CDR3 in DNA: TGTGCCAGCAGCGTTACTAGCGGGAGTCCCAATGAGCAGTTCTTC. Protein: CASSVTSGSPNEQFF.

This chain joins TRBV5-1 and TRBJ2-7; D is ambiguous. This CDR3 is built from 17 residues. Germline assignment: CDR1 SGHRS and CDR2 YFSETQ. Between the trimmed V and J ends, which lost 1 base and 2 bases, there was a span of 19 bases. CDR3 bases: TGCGCCAGCAGCTTGCCGTCCCTGATCGAGGCAGCCTACGAGCAGTACTTC. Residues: CASSLPSLIEAAYEQYF.

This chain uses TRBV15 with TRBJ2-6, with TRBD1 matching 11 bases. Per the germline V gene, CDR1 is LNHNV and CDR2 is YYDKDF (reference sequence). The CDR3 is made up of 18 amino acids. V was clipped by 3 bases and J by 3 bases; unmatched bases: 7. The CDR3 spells CATSRGDRGFDGANVLTF. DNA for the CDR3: TGTGCCACCAGCAGGGGGGACAGGGGGTTCGATGGGGCCAACGTCCTGACTTTC.

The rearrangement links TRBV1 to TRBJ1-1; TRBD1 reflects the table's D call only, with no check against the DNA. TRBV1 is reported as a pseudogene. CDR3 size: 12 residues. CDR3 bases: TGCACCAGCAGCAGGGGGAACACTGAAGCTTTCTTT. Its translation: CTSSRGNTEAFF.

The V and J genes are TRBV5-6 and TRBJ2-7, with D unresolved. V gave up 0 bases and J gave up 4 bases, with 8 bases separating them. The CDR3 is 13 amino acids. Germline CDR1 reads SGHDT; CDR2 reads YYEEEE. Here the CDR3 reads CASSLGQLYEQYF. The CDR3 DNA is TGTGCCAGCAGCTTGGGGCAACTATACGAGCAGTACTTC. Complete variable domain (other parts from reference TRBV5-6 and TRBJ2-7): DAGVTQSPTHLIKTRGQQVTLRCSPKSGHDTVSWYQQALGQGPQFIFQYYEEEERQRGNFPDRFSGHQFPNYSSELNVNALLLGDSALYLCASSLGQLYEQYFGPGTRLTVT.

The CDR3 spells CAIRDLGTYEQYF. The CDR3 bases are TGTGCCATCAGGGACTTGGGGACCTACGAGCAGTACTTC. The rearrangement links TRBV10-3 to TRBJ2-7; D is possibly TRBD2 (5 bases). V was shortened by 6 bases and J by 2 bases, with 11 bases between the two germline ends. CDR1 is ENHRY and CDR2 is SYGVKD in the germline V gene. The CDR3 consists of 13 residues.

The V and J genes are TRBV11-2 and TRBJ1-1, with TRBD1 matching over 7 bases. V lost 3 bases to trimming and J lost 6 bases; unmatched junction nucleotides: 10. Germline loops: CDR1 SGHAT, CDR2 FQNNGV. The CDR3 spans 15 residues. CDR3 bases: TGTGCCAGCAGCTTTTCACGGGACAGCCCCTCTGAAGCTTTCTTT. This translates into CASSFSRDSPSEAFF.

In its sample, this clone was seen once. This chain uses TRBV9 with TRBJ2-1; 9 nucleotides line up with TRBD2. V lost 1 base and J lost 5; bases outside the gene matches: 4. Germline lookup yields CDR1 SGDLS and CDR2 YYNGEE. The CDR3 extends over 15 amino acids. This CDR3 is CASSVLTSGDNEQFF. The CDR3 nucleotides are TGTGCCAGCAGCGTATTGACTAGCGGAGACAATGAGCAGTTCTTC.

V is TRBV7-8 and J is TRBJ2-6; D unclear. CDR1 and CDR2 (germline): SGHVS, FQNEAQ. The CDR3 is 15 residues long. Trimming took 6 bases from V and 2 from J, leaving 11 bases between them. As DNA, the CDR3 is TGTGCCAGCAGTAGCTTCCTGGCTGGGGCCAACGTCCTGACTTTC. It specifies CASSSFLAGANVLTF.

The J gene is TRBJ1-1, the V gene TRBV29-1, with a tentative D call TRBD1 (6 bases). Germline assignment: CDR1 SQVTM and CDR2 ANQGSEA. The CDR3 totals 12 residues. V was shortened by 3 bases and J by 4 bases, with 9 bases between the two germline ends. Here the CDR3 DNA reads TGCAGCGTTGATCGAGGGGGCACTGAAGCTTTCTTT. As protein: CSVDRGGTEAFF.